Listed here are 21 T cell receptor beta chains from one sample, sequenced in a study of blood T cell repertoires in COVID-19. Clones were read by immunoSEQ multiplex PCR, and TCRdb kept only the in-frame ones, dropping some. There are about 400,000 clones in the sample; roughly 90% occur only once, and around 1.9% lies in the top ten. Sample: PBMCs or T cells enriched from blood (not recorded which). The receptors originated from a woman between 40 and 55 years old with acute COVID-19.

This clone showed up just a few times. J is TRBJ2-1 and V is TRBV3-1 (or the pseudogene TRBV3-2); perhaps TRBD2 as D (6 bases). The CDR3 length is 16 residues. The V gene's germline CDR1 is LGHDT and CDR2 YNNKEL (reference sequence). V shed 1 base and J shed 1 base, with 11 bases lying between them. This chain's CDR3 is CASSQGNLASYNEQFF. In nucleotides, the CDR3 is TGTGCCAGCAGCCAAGGGAATCTAGCGTCCTACAATGAGCAGTTCTTC.

The genes are TRBV30 and TRBJ1-1; perhaps TRBD1 as D (6 bases). The V gene's germline CDR1 is GTSNPN and CDR2 SVGIG (reference sequence). This CDR3 spans 12 amino acids. V was clipped by 5 bases and J by 4 bases, with 11 bases between them. The DNA for the CDR3 is TGTGCCTGGGGTCCCAGGGGCACTGAAGCTTTCTTT. Its protein product is CAWGPRGTEAFF.

DNA for the CDR3: TGTGCCAGCAGTGAAACCAGGAGCACAGATACGCAGTATTTT. Its translation is CASSETRSTDTQYF. J is TRBJ2-3 and V is TRBV6-4; D uncertain. CDR1 is MRHNA, CDR2 SNTAGT, per germline. Trimming stripped 3 bases from V and 0 bases from J, with 7 bases between. The CDR3 contains 14 residues.

The rearrangement uses TRBV6-5 and TRBJ1-1; D unresolved. The CDR3 consists of 14 residues. Germline V gene sequence: CDR1 MNHEY, CDR2 SVGAGI. Trimming cost V 9 bases and J 1 base, with 15 bases left between them. The CDR3 spells CASSPKSGNTEAFF. The DNA of the CDR3 is TGTGCCAGTTCCCCCAAATCAGGGAACACTGAAGCTTTCTTT.

The chain has TRBV10-2 and TRBJ1-5; D may be TRBD1 (5 bases). From germline, CDR1 is WSHSY and CDR2 SAAADI. CDR3 length: 13 residues. Trimming left V 9 bases short and J 0 bases short, with 9 bases between. Here the CDR3 reads CASTGYSNQPQHF. Here the CDR3 DNA reads TGCGCCAGTACAGGATATAGCAATCAGCCCCAGCATTTT.

The chain is built from TRBV13 and TRBJ1-6, with D perhaps TRBD1 (5 bases). This CDR3 is 14 amino acids long. Per the germline V gene, CDR1 is PRHDT and CDR2 is FYEKMQ (reference sequence). Trimming took off 5 bases at V and 6 bases at J, with 11 bases between the two ends. CDR3 protein: CASSPGNLNSPLHF. For the CDR3, the DNA is TGTGCCAGCAGCCCAGGGAACCTTAATTCACCCCTCCACTTT.

This clone has only one observation. The gene calls are TRBV7-9 and TRBJ1-1; 7 bases agree with TRBD1. The length of the CDR3 is 14 residues. The V and J ends lost 6 bases and 3 bases, in that order; junction bases with no gene match: 7. Germline CDR1 and CDR2: SEHNR and FQNEAQ (reference sequence). The CDR3 loop is CASSIAQGHTEAFF. CDR3 nucleotide sequence: TGTGCCAGCAGTATCGCACAGGGGCACACTGAAGCTTTCTTT. Together with reference TRBV7-9 and TRBJ1-1, the CDR3 gives the full variable domain: DTGVSQNPRHKITKRGQNVTFRCDPISEHNRLYWYRQTLGQGPEFLTYFQNEAQLEKSRLLSDRFSAERPKGSFSTLEIQRTEQGDSAMYLCASSIAQGHTEAFFGQGTRLTVV.

The chain couples TRBV3-1 (or the pseudogene TRBV3-2) to TRBJ2-1; 8 bases are shared with TRBD2. Trimming removed 2 bases from V and 7 bases from J; junction bases left unmatched: 16. The CDR3 loop spans 18 amino acids. Germline loops: CDR1 LGHDT, CDR2 YNNKEL (reference sequence). CDR3: CASSQIAGGVIFWNEQFF. The CDR3 bases are TGTGCCAGCAGCCAAATCGCGGGGGGCGTCATATTCTGGAATGAGCAGTTCTTC.

The chain uses TRBV30 and TRBJ1-2, with 8 bases that match TRBD1. The length of the CDR3 is 12 residues. Trimming at V came to 7 bases and at J to 4 bases, leaving 5 bases not matched to a gene. Looked up from germline, CDR1 is GTSNPN and CDR2 is SVGIG (reference sequence). The CDR3 DNA reads TGTGCCTTAACGGGACAGGTCTATGGCTACACCTTC. Translation: CALTGQVYGYTF.

The chain recombines TRBV4-1 with TRBJ2-4; D might be TRBD1 (5 bases). Germline V gene lookup returns CDR1 MGHRA and CDR2 YSYEKL. Trimming shortened V by 1 base and J by 3 bases, and 16 bases separated the two germline ends. The CDR3 is 17 residues long. DNA for the CDR3: TGCGCCAGCAGCCAAGGGGCCTCAGGGTCGGACAAAAACATTCAGTACTTC. Protein: CASSQGASGSDKNIQYF.

This chain connects TRBV29-1 to TRBJ2-2, with 10 positions matching TRBD1. The CDR3 has 14 residues. V gave up 6 bases and J gave up 6 bases; unmatched junction bases: 7. The germline V gene has CDR1 SQVTM and CDR2 ANQGSEA. The CDR3 spells CSVSGTGVPGELFF. The CDR3 nucleotides read TGCAGCGTCTCCGGGACAGGGGTCCCCGGGGAGCTGTTTTTT.

This rearrangement joins TRBV19 to TRBJ2-1; TRBD2 might be the D (6 bases). This CDR3 has 17 amino acids. The V and J ends lost 4 bases and 0 bases respectively, with 16 bases between them. Germline V lookup: CDR1 LNHDA, CDR2 SQIVND (reference sequence). CDR3 sequence reads: CASSRSGVPRSYNEQFF. CDR3 in DNA: TGTGCCAGTAGTAGGTCGGGGGTCCCTCGCTCCTACAATGAGCAGTTCTTC.

This chain uses TRBV7-8 with TRBJ2-7; a weak D match, TRBD2 (7 bases). This CDR3 is built from 15 residues. Trimming shortened V by 5 bases and J by 2 bases, and 16 bases separated the two germline ends. Looked up from germline, CDR1 is SGHVS and CDR2 is FQNEAQ. CDR3 residues: CASSRGAGDPYEQYF. DNA for the CDR3: TGTGCCAGCAGCCGGGGGGCAGGAGACCCCTACGAGCAGTACTTC.

The chain uses TRBV3-1 (or the pseudogene TRBV3-2) and TRBJ1-1; 8 bases agree with TRBD1. V gave up 4 bases and J gave up 6 bases; unmatched junction bases: 7. The CDR3 extends over 14 amino acids. In germline, CDR1 is LGHDT, CDR2 YNNKEL (reference sequence). The CDR3: CASSLTDREAEAFF. The CDR3 coding sequence is TGTGCCAGCAGCCTCACGGACAGGGAAGCTGAAGCTTTCTTT.

The rearrangement links TRBV9 to TRBJ2-2; TRBD2 matches 8 bases. The germline V gene has CDR1 SGDLS and CDR2 YYNGEE. CDR3 length equals 15 residues. V lost 3 bases, J lost 2 bases, and 3 bases stayed unmatched. CDR3 sequence: CASSAAGGNTGELFF. The CDR3 coding sequence is TGTGCCAGCAGCGCGGCGGGGGGTAACACCGGGGAGCTGTTTTTT.

J is TRBJ1-6 and V is TRBV4-1, with a tentative D call TRBD1 (5 bases). V was pared by 1 base and J by 9 bases, with 19 bases between. Germline V gene sequence: CDR1 MGHRA, CDR2 YSYEKL. The CDR3 is made up of 17 amino acids. The CDR3, as DNA: TGCGCCAGCAGCCAAGGGATGGACCAGGGTTCAGTTTCACCCCTCCACTTT. This codes for CASSQGMDQGSVSPLHF.

The chain carries TRBV30 and TRBJ1-2; D unresolved. The CDR3 has 13 amino acids. Trimming removed 0 bases at V and 7 bases at J, with 12 bases between. Germline assignment: CDR1 GTSNPN and CDR2 SVGIG (reference sequence). The chain's CDR3 is CAWSVGWEGGYTF. Written as DNA, the CDR3 is TGTGCCTGGAGTGTCGGTTGGGAGGGTGGCTACACCTTC. Filled out from reference TRBV30 and TRBJ1-2, the complete variable domain reads SQTIHQWPATLVQPVGSPLSLECTVEGTSNPNLYWYRQAAGRGLQLLFYSVGIGQISSEVPQNLSASRPQDRQFILSSKKLLLSDSGFYLCAWSVGWEGGYTFGSGTRLTVV.

To note about this clone: The junction does not match germline at one end; this may be a read error. The chain links TRBV19 to TRBJ2-1, with TRBD2 identical over 7 bases. From germline, CDR1 is LNHDA and CDR2 SQIVND (reference sequence). The CDR3 is 15 amino acids. In DNA, the CDR3 is TGTGCAAGTAGGTCCGGGACTATACTCTACAATGAGCAGTTCTTC. Protein product: CASRSGTILYNEQFF.

V gene TRBV24-1 combines with J gene TRBJ1-2; 7 positions match TRBD1. V lost 3 bases, J lost 8 bases, and 5 bases stayed unmatched. Germline CDR1 and CDR2: KGHDR and SFDVKD. CDR3 length: 13 amino acids. The CDR3 spells CATSDNDRVGYTF. DNA of the CDR3: TGTGCCACCAGTGATAACGACAGGGTCGGCTACACCTTC.

The chain uses TRBV10-3 and TRBJ2-5, with 8 bases lining up with TRBD2. CDR1 is ENHRY, CDR2 SYGVKD, per germline. Germline trimming cut 6 bases from V and 2 bases from J; bases unmatched to any gene: 5. The CDR3 contains 14 residues. The CDR3 DNA is TGTGCCATCAGCCGGCGGGGGGTTCAAGAGACCCAGTACTTC. Translating gives CAISRRGVQETQYF.

The rearrangement links TRBV6-1 to TRBJ1-1, with D unclear. V shed 1 base and J shed 5 bases, with 8 bases lying between them. Germline V CDR1 and CDR2: MNHNS, SASEGT. The CDR3 consists of 13 residues. The CDR3 nucleotides read TGTGCCAGCAGTGAAGTGGAGGGAACTGAAGCTTTCTTT. It yields the protein CASSEVEGTEAFF.